This T cell receptor beta chain was recorded in a study of molecular identifiers for immune sequencing clone quantification. The study, taken as a whole, reports: Same-barcode identical TCR molecules could make highly expanded clones look smaller than they are. Over 97% of CMV-specific effector molecules, but under 1% of naive ones, were in clones above 20 copies.

In its sample, this clonotype was seen many times. Its specificity is unknown. CDR3 length: 10 residues. The germline V and J ends were trimmed by 7 bases and 7 bases, with 9 bases remaining between them. Germline-derived CDR1 and CDR2 are DFQATT and SNEGSKA (reference sequence). TCRdb passed the PCR reads through MiXCR, listing each CDR3 protein once. The sample consists of about 320,000 distinct CDR3 sequences, around a fifth of them appearing once. The sample taken for sequencing was naive CD8+ T cells from blood, with Jurkat cell RNA spiked in. Specified subset: FACS-sorted CD8+CD4-CCR7+CD45RA+ naive T cells. This TCR was sampled from a human donor in good health. Some libraries in this study had Jurkat cell RNA spiked in. The V and J genes are TRBV20-1 and TRBJ2-3; D unresolved. The CDR3 is CSVPSNTQYF. The DNA for the CDR3 is TGCAGTGTCCCGTCGAATACGCAGTATTTT.